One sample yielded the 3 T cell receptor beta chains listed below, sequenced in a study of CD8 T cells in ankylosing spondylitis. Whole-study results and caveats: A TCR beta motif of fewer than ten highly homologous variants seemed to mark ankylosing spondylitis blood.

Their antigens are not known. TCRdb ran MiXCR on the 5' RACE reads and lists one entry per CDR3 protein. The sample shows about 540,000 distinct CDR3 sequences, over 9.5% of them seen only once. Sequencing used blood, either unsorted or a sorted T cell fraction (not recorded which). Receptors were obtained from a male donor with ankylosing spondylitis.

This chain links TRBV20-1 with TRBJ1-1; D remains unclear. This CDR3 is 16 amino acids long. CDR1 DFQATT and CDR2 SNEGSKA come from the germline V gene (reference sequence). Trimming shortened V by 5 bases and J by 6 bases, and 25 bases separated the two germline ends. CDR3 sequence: CSAPFSGTIGSSEAFF. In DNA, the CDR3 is TGCAGTGCTCCCTTTTCTGGCACGATCGGGAGTTCTGAAGCTTTCTTT.

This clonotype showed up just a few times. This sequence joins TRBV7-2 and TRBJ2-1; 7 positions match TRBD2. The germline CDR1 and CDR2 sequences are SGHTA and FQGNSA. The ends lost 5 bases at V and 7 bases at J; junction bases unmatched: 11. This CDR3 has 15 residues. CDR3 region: CASSPEAGATNEQFF. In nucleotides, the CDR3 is TGTGCCAGCAGCCCAGAGGCGGGAGCGACAAATGAGCAGTTCTTC.

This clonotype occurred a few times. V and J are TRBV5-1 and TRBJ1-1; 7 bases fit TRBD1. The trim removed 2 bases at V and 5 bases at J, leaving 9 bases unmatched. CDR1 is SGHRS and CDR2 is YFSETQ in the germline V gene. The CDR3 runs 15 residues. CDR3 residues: CASSFEGARKTEAFF. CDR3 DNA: TGCGCCAGCAGCTTCGAGGGGGCTCGTAAAACTGAAGCTTTCTTT.